The entry that follows covers one TCR beta chain sequence. The source of the sample is a study of cytomegalovirus exposure and HLA in healthy donors. V lost 5 bases to trimming and J lost 7 bases; unmatched junction nucleotides: 10. The CDR3 is 15 residues long. Per germline, CDR1 SEHNR and CDR2 FQNEAQ (reference sequence). With 60 Vbeta and 13 Jbeta primers, the PCR was carried out. Here immunoSEQ multiplex PCR was the method, and the copy in TCRdb shows in-frame clones only, minus some. Of about 180,000 clones listed, about four fifths are singletons. Sequenced: PBMCs. The clonotype originates from a man aged 35 to 55 in good health and CMV-seronegative. The chain employs TRBV7-9 and TRBJ2-5; 10 bases align to TRBD1. The CDR3 coding sequence is TGTGCCAGCAGCGCCGGGACAGGGGCGGTTGGGACCCAGTACTTC. Protein: CASSAGTGAVGTQYF.